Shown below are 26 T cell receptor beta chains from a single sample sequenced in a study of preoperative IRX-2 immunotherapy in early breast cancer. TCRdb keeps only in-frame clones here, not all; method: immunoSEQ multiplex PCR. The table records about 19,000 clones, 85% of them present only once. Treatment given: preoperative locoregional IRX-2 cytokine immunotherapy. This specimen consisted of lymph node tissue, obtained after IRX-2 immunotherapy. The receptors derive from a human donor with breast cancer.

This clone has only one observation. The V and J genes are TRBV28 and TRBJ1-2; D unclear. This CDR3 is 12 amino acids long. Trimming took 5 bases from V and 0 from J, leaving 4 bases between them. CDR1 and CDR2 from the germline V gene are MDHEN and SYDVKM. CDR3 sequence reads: CASSTANYGYTF. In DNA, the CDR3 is TGTGCCAGCAGTACAGCTAACTATGGCTACACCTTC.

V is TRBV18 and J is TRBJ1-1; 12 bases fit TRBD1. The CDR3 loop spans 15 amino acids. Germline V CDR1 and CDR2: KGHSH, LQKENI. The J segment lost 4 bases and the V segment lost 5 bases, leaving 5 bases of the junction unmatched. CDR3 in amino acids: CASSIGTGGSTEAFF. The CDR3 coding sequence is TGTGCCAGCTCAATCGGGACAGGGGGCTCCACTGAAGCTTTCTTT. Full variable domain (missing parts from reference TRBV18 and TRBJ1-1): NAGVMQNPRHLVRRRGQEARLRCSPMKGHSHVYWYRQLPEEGLKFMVYLQKENIIDESGMPKERFSAEFPKEGPSILRIQQVVRGDSAAYFCASSIGTGGSTEAFFGQGTRLTVV.

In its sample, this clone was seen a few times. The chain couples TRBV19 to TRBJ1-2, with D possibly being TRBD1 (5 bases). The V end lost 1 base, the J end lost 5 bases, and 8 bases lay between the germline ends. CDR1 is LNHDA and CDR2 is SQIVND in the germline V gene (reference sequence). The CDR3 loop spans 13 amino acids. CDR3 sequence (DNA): TGTGCCAGTAGTATAGGGCAGGGTTATGGCTACACCTTC. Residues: CASSIGQGYGYTF.

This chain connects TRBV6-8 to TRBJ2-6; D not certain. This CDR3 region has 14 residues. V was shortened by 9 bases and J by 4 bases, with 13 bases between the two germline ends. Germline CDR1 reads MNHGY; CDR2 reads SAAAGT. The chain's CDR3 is CASWRVNGANVLTF. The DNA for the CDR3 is TGTGCCAGTTGGAGAGTGAACGGGGCCAACGTCCTGACTTTC.

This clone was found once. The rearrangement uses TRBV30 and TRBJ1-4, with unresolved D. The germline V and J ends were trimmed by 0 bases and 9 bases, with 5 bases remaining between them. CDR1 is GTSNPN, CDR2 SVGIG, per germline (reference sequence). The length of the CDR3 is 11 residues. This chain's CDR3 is CAWSVQQKLFF. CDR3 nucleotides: TGTGCCTGGAGTGTACAGCAAAAACTGTTTTTT.

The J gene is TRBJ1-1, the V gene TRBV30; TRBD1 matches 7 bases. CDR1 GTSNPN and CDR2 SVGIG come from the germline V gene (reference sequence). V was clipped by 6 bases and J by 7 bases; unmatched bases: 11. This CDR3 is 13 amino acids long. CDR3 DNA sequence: TGTGCCTGCCCCGGGGCGGACAGGATTGAAGCTTTCTTT. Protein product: CACPGADRIEAFF.

The CDR3 reads CASSSGQGSAYEQYF. CDR3 nucleotide sequence: TGTGCCAGCAGTTCTGGACAGGGGTCTGCCTACGAGCAGTACTTC. The chain combines TRBV28 with TRBJ2-7, with TRBD1 matching over 9 bases. The CDR3 has 15 residues. The V gene end was trimmed by 4 bases and the J gene end by 2 bases; junction bases not matched to a gene: 6. The germline gives CDR1 MDHEN, CDR2 SYDVKM.

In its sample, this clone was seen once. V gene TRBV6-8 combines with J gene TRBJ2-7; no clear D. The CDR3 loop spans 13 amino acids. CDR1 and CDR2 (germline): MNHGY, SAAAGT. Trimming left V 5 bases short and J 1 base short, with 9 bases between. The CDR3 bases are TGTGCCAGCAGTGTCGCTGAGTCCTACGAGCAGTACTTC. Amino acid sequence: CASSVAESYEQYF.

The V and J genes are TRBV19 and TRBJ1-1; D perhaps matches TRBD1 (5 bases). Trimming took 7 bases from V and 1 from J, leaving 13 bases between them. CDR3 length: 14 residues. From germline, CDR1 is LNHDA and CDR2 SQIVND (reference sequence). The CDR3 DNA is TGTGCCAGTACCGAGGGACGTTCGAACACTGAAGCTTTCTTT. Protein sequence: CASTEGRSNTEAFF.

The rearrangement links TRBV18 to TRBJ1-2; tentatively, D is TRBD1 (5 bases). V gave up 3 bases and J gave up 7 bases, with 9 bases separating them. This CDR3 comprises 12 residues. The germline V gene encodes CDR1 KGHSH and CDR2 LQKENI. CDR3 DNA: TGTGCCAGCTCACCTCTTGGGGGTGGCTACACCTTC. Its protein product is CASSPLGGGYTF.

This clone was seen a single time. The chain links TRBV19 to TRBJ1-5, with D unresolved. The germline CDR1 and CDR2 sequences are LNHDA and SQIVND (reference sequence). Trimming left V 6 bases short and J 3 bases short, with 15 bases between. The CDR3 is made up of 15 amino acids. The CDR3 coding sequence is TGTGCCAGTAGCAGGACCTTCTCAATCAATCAGCCCCAGCATTTT. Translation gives CASSRTFSINQPQHF.

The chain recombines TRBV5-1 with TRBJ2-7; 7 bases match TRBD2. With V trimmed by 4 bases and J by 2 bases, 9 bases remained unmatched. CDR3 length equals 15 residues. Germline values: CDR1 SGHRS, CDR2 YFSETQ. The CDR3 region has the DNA TGCGCCAGCAGCATGTTGGCGGGAGCGGCCTACGAGCAGTACTTC. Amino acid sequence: CASSMLAGAAYEQYF.

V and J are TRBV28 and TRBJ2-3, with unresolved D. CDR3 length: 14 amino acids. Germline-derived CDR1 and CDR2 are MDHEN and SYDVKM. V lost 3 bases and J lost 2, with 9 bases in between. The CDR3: CASSFDPATDTQYF. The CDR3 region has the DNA TGTGCCAGCAGTTTTGACCCAGCCACAGATACGCAGTATTTT.

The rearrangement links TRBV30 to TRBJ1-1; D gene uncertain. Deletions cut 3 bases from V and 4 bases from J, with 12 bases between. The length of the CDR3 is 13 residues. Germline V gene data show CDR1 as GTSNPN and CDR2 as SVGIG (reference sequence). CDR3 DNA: TGTGCCTGGAGCATGTTGAAGGGCACTGAAGCTTTCTTT. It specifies CAWSMLKGTEAFF. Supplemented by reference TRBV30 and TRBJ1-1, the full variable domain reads SQTIHQWPATLVQPVGSPLSLECTVEGTSNPNLYWYRQAAGRGLQLLFYSVGIGQISSEVPQNLSASRPQDRQFILSSKKLLLSDSGFYLCAWSMLKGTEAFFGQGTRLTVV.

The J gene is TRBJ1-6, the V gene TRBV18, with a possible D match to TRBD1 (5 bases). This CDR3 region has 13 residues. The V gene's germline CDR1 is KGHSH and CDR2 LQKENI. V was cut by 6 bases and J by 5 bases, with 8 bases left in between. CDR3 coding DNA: TGTGCCAGCTCCCGGGGGGATAATTCACCCCTCCACTTT. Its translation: CASSRGDNSPLHF.

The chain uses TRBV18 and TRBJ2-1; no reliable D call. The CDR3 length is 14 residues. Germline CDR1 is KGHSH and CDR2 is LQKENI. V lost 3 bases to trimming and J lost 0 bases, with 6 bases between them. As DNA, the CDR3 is TGTGCCAGCTCACCTTGGAGCTCCTACAATGAGCAGTTCTTC. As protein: CASSPWSSYNEQFF. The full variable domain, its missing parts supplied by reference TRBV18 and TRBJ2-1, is NAGVMQNPRHLVRRRGQEARLRCSPMKGHSHVYWYRQLPEEGLKFMVYLQKENIIDESGMPKERFSAEFPKEGPSILRIQQVVRGDSAAYFCASSPWSSYNEQFFGPGTRLTVL.

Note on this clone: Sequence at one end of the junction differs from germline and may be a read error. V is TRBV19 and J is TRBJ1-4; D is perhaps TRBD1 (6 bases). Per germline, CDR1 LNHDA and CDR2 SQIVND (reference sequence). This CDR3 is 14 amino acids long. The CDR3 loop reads CASKAGATNEKLFF. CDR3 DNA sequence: TGTGCCAGTAAAGCGGGGGCAACGAATGAAAAACTGTTTTTT.

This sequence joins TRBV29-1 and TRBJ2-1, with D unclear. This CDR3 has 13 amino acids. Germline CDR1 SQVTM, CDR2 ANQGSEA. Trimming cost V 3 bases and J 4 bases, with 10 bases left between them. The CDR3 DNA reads TGCAGCGTTGAGGAGACACAGTACAATGAGCAGTTCTTC. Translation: CSVEETQYNEQFF.

CDR3 in DNA: TGCAGCGTTGAAGAACCCGGGGGACCCAACGAGCAGTACTTC. Its protein product is CSVEEPGGPNEQYF. V usage is TRBV29-1 and J usage is TRBJ2-7; D might be TRBD2 (6 bases). Germline CDR1 SQVTM, CDR2 ANQGSEA. Trimming took 0 bases from V and 5 from J, leaving 14 bases between them. This CDR3 has 14 residues.

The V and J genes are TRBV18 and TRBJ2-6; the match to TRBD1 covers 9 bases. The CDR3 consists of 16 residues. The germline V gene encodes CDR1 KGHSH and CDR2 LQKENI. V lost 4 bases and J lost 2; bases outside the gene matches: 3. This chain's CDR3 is CASSRDRETGANVLTF. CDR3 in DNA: TGTGCCAGCTCACGGGACAGGGAAACTGGGGCCAACGTCCTGACTTTC. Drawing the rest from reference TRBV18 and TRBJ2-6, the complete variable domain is NAGVMQNPRHLVRRRGQEARLRCSPMKGHSHVYWYRQLPEEGLKFMVYLQKENIIDESGMPKERFSAEFPKEGPSILRIQQVVRGDSAAYFCASSRDRETGANVLTFGAGSRLTVL.

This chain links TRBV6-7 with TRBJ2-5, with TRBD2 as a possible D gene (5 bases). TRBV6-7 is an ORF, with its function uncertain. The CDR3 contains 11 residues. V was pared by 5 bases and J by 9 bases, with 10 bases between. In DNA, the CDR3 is TGTGCCAGCAGTAACAGAGGGTCCCAGTACTTC. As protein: CASSNRGSQYF.

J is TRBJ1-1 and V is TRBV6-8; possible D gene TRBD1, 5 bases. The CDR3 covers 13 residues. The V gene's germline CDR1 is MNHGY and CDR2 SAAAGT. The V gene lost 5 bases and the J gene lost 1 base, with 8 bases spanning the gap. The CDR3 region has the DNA TGTGCCAGCAGTGCCCAGGGGAACACTGAAGCTTTCTTT. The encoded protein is CASSAQGNTEAFF.

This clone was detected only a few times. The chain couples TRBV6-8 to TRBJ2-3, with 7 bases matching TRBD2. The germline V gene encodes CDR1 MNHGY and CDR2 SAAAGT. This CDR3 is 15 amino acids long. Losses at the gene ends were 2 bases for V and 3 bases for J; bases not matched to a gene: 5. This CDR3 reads CASSYGGGRTDTQYF. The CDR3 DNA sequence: TGTGCCAGCAGTTACGGGGGAGGGCGAACAGATACGCAGTATTTT.

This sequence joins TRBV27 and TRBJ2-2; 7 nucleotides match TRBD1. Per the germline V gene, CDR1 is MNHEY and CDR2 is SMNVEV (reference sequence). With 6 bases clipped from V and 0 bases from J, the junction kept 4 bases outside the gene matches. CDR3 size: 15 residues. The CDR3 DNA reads TGTGCCAGCAGACCGGGACAGACGAACACCGGGGAGCTGTTTTTT. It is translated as CASRPGQTNTGELFF.

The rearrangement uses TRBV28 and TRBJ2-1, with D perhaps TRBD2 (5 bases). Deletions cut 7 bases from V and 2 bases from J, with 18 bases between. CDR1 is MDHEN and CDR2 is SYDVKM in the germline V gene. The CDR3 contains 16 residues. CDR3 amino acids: CASIVPDSRPYNEQFF. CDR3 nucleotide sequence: TGTGCCAGCATCGTTCCGGACTCCCGGCCCTACAATGAGCAGTTCTTC.

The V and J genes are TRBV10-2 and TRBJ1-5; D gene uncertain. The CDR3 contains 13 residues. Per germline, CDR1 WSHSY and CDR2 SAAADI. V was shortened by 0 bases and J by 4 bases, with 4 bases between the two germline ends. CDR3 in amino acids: CASSESINQPQHF. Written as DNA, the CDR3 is TGCGCCAGCAGTGAGTCCATTAATCAGCCCCAGCATTTT.